This TCR beta chain was captured by sequencing in a study of identical twins (TCRdb year 2016). For the wider study: To test whether fetal clonotypes persist, the study used deep sequencing on TCR alpha and beta repertoires from monozygotic twins, unrelated adults of various ages, and cord blood. Replicate twin experiments were performed at different times using different library preparation protocols to rule out contamination.

Concerning this clonotype itself: Its binding antigen is unknown. Per-nucleotide qualities are absent, and no much larger clonotype sits a single base away.

Only healthy Caucasian donors were included. The twin cohort consisted of three pairs of female monozygotic twins, all aged about 18 to 30 years. RNA for TCR libraries was isolated from peripheral blood mononuclear cells. CDR1 SGHTA and CDR2 FQGNSA were looked up in the germline V gene. The CDR3 numbers 16 residues from cysteine through phenylalanine. The DNA shown is the 48-base CDR3, in frame from base 1. Ends trimmed: V by 5 bases, J by 9 bases; bases unmatched to a gene: 14. What the work shows at the level of the full study, not this receptor alone: Invariant T cells such as MAIT and iNKT could partly confound zero-insertion analyses, though diverse VJ usage argued against this for most clonotypes. A weaker excess of twin sharing was found in beta out-of-frame sequences because the signal-to-noise ratio was lowered by fewer shared sequences. Abundant cord blood beta clonotypes had fewer insertions, young adult naive repertoires showed a similar but weaker trend, and memory repertoires showed no such trend. Conclusions relied on cross-sectional statistical analysis, since the same donors could not be followed over many years. Compared with coincidental sharing between unrelated individuals, out-of-frame TCR alpha sequences shared between twins had an excess of sequences with low generation probability. In monozygotic twins, recombination models systematically underestimated out-of-frame TCR alpha sharing, but the models matched the sharing seen between unrelated individuals.

Library preparation was by 5' RACE. TCRdb names Illumina HiSeq 2000 as the instrument used. A universal primer binding site was added through template switching, and the final cDNA carried a unique molecular identifier so that TCR cDNA molecules could be counted accurately. Specific primers in the conserved constant-segment region were used to synthesize first-strand cDNA for TCR alpha and beta chains. To control for contamination, each cDNA library was double barcoded with a SMART-Mk sample barcode plus Illumina barcodes. Two successive PCR steps introduced TruSeq adapter sequences along with Illumina sample barcodes. TCR alpha and beta cDNA libraries were sequenced on the Illumina HiSeq platform with custom primers. In the paper's pipeline: Raw reads were processed with MiGEC to extract unique molecular identifiers, and MiXCR was used to determine CDR3 positions. For each individual, recombination models were inferred using an EM algorithm with the repgenHMM and IGoR tools. The tcR package in R was used for shared clonotype analysis, with sharing normalized by the product of cloneset sizes. To study raw recombination free of thymic and clonal selection effects, out-of-frame nonproductive sequences were analyzed. TCRdb itself trimmed the public reads at Q25 with fastp, ran MiXCR and retained productive beta chains. Merged by CDR3 protein, the rows form single entries marked with the most common genes and DNA. TCRdb's processing, not the authors', yielded these V and J calls. The sample data list hundreds of thousands of distinct CDR3 sequences, and approximately 13% of these were observed just once. Jointly, the top ten make up around 1.6% of the sample.

The same sample was also used in a study of yellow fever vaccine responses in identical twins. The second investigation adds: According to the authors, the vaccine-induced T cell response in identical twins seemed to be partly convergent and partly specific to each individual. In the study, vaccine-responding T cell clones were precisely tracked in identical twins.

Sequenced material: PBMCs. This sequence was found in a woman aged 18-29 years in good health. The chain employs TRBV7-2 and TRBJ2-1; the central 9 bases match TRBD1. This receptor carries the CDR3 CASSPHTGTGLGEQFF. The sequence in DNA is TGTGCCAGCAGCCCCCATACCGGGACAGGGTTGGGTGAGCAGTTCTTC.